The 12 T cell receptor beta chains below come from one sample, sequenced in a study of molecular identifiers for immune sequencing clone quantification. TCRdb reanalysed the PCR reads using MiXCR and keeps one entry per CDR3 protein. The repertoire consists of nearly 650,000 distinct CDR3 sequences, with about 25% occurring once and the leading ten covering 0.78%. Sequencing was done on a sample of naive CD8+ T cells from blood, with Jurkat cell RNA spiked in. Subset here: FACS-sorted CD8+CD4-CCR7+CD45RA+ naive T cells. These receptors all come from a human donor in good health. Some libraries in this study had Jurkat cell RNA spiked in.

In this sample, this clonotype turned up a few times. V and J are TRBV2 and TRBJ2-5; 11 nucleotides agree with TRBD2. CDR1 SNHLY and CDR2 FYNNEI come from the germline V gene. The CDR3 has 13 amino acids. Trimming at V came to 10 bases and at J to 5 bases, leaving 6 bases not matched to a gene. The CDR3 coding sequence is TGTGCCACACTACTAGCGGGAGTGGAGACCCAGTACTTC. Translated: CATLLAGVETQYF.

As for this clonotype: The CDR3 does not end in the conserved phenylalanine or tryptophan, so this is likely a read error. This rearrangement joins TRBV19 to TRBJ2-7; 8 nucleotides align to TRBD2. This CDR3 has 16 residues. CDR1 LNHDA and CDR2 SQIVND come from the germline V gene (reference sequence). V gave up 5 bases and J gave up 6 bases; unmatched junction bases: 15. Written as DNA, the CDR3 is TGTGCCAGTAGTTATCGTCCTAGCGGGTTCCCAGGCGAGCAGTACCTC. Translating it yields CASSYRPSGFPGEQYL.

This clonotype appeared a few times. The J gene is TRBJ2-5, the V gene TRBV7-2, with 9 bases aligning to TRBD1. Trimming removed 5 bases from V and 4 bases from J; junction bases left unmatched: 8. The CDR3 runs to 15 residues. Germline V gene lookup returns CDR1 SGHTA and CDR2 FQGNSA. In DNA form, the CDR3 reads TGTGCCAGCAGCCCACAAACAGGGGGCGCAGAGACCCAGTACTTC. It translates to CASSPQTGGAETQYF.

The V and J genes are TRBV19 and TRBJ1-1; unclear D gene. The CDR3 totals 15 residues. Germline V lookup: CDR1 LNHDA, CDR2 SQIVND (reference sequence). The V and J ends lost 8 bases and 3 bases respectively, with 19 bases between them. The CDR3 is CASSRLEGRDTEAFF. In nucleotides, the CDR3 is TGTGCCAGTTCCCGTTTGGAGGGAAGAGACACTGAAGCTTTCTTT.

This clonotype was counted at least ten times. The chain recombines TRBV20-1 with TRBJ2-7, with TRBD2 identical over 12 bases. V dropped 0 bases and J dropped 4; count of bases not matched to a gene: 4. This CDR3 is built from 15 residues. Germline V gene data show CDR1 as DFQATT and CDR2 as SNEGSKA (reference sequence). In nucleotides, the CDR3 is TGCAGTGCTAGAGATTGGACTAGCGGGACGTACGAGCAGTACTTC. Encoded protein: CSARDWTSGTYEQYF.

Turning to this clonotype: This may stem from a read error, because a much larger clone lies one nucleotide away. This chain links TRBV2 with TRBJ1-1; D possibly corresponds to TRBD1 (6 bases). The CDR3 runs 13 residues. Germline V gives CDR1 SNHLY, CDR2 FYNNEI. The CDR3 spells CASSGGAPTEALF. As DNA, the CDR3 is TGTGCCAGCAGTGGGGGGGCGCCCACTGAAGCTCTCTTT.

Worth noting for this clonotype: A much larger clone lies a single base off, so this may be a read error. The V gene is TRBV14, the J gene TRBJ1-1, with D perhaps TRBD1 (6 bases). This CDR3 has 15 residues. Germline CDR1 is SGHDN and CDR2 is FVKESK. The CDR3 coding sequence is TGTGCCAGCAGCCCACGGGGCGGTGGGGACACTGGAGCTTTCTTT. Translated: CASSPRGGGDTGAFF.

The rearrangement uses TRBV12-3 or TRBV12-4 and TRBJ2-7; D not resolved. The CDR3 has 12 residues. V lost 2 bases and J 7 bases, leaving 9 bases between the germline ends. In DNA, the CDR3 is TGTGCCAGCAGTTTAAGGAGTGGAGAGCAGTACTTC. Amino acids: CASSLRSGEQYF.

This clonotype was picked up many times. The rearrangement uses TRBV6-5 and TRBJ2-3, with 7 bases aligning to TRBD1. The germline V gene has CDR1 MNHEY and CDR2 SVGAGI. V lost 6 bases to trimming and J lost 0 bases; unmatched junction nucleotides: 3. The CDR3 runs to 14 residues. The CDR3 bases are TGTGCCAGCAGCGGGACAGCTAGCACAGATACGCAGTATTTT. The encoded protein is CASSGTASTDTQYF.

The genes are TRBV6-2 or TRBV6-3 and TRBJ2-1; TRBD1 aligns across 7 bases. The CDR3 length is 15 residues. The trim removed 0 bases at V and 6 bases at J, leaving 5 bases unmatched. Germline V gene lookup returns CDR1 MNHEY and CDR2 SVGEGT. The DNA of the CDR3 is TGTGCCAGCAGTTACTCGGGGACAGAGAGCAATGAGCAGTTCTTC. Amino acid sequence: CASSYSGTESNEQFF.

The DNA of the CDR3 is TGTGCCGGCCGCTCCACAGGGGGCCGGGAGACCCAGTACTTC. Translated: CAGRSTGGRETQYF. V and J are TRBV7-6 and TRBJ2-5; TRBD1 agrees at 9 bases. CDR3 size: 14 residues. CDR1 SGHVS and CDR2 FNYEAQ come from the germline V gene. Trimming cost V 11 bases and J 5 bases; bases outside gene matches: 12.

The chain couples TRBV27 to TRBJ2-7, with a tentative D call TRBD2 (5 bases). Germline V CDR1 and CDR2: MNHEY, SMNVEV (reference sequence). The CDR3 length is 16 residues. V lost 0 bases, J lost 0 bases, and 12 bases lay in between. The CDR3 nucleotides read TGTGCCAGCAGTTTATCTCCGGGGAGAGGCTCCTACGAGCAGTACTTC. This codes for CASSLSPGRGSYEQYF.